This paragraph covers one T cell receptor beta chain sequence. This sample was taken from a study of early stage breast cancer tumors. Study in general: Each sample averaged approximately 9.6-fold read coverage.

The assay was immunoSEQ multiplex PCR, and TCRdb's table has in-frame clones only and misses some. The table has 25,000 to 30,000 clones, about 80% seen once. The CDR3 spans 17 residues. The germline V gene encodes CDR1 SGHNT and CDR2 YYREEE (reference sequence). J gave up 3 bases and V 4 bases, and 11 bases lay outside the gene matches. This TCR derives from a person in their sixties with breast cancer. This chain links TRBV5-4 with TRBJ2-1; 9 bases map to TRBD2. Sequencing was done on a sample of blood. This CDR3 reads CASSLDTTSGSYNEQFF. In nucleotides, the CDR3 is TGTGCCAGCAGCCTCGATACGACTAGCGGAAGCTACAATGAGCAGTTCTTC.